This T cell receptor (beta chain) was captured in a study of beta chain features in type 1 diabetes. This clone has just a few counts. Every bit of the isolated RNA underwent reverse transcription, so sequencing read expressed TCRB transcripts. Profiling relied on immunoSEQ multiplex PCR, and the TCRdb table lists in-frame clones only, not all of them. The sample lists hundreds of thousands of clones, under 20% occurring once. Between the trimmed V and J ends, which lost 2 bases and 6 bases, there was a span of 11 bases. Looked up from germline, CDR1 is ENHRY and CDR2 is SYGVKD. The CDR3 totals 13 residues. Central memory, naive, regulatory and stem cell-like memory CD4+ cells were sorted by CD45RO/CCR7/CD25/CD127/CD95/CD27.

Specimen: naive CD4+ T cells from blood. V gene TRBV10-3 combines with J gene TRBJ2-7; no clear D. This clonotype was sampled from a woman between 18 and 30 years old in good health. As DNA, the CDR3 is TGTGCCATCAGTGAGGTTAGGGTGGGCGAGCAGTACTTC. As protein: CAISEVRVGEQYF.